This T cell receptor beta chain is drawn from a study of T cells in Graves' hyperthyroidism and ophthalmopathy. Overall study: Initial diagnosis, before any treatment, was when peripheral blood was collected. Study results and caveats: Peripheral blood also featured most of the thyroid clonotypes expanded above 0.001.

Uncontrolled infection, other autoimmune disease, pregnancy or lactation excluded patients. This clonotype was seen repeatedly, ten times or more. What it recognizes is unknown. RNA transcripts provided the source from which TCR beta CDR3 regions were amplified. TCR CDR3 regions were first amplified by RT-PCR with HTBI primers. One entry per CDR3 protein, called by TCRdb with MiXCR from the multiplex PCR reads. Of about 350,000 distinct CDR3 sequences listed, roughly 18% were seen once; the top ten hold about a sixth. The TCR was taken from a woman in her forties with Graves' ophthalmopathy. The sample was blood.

Here the CDR3 DNA reads TGTGCCGGGCTCCCCCTTCTCGGGGGGACGAACACCGGGGAGCTGTTTTTT. Protein product: CAGLPLLGGTNTGELFF. The chain combines TRBV30 with TRBJ2-2; 7 bases match TRBD2. This CDR3 has 17 amino acids. Trimming removed 8 bases from V and 0 bases from J; junction bases left unmatched: 15. Germline values: CDR1 GTSNPN, CDR2 SVGIG (reference sequence).